This TCR beta chain was recorded in a study of CD8 T cells in Susac syndrome. This clonotype has a single count. RNA amounts of roughly 0.5 to 1 ug underwent reverse transcription with random hexamers. The TCR beta CDR3 was amplified by immunoSEQ multiplex PCR across 54 Vbeta, 13 Jbeta. TCRdb re-called the immunoSEQ multiplex PCR reads through MiXCR, storing one row per CDR3 protein. The sample includes under 85,000 distinct CDR3 sequences, over 85% of them seen just once. The V end was cut by 5 bases, the J end by 0 bases, with 11 bases between. CDR3 size: 15 residues. CDR1 is MNHEY, CDR2 SMNVEV, per germline (reference sequence). TCR beta sequencing was performed on blood CD8+ and CD4+ T cells. The multiple sclerosis controls were treatment-naive patients with relapsing-remitting disease that was stable or active. Negative isolation was applied to CD8+ and CD4+ T cells, and FACS enrichment was applied to TEMRA cells.

The source material was CD8+ T cells from PBMCs. This chain connects TRBV27 to TRBJ1-3; weak D call: TRBD1 (5 bases). This receptor was identified in a human donor with multiple sclerosis. The CDR3 protein is CASSITRDSGNTIYF. DNA for the CDR3: TGTGCCAGCAGTATAACCAGGGACTCTGGAAACACCATATATTTT.